Following are 17 T cell receptor beta chains from one sample sequenced in a study of blood T cell repertoires in COVID-19. Libraries were prepared by immunoSEQ multiplex PCR; TCRdb keeps only in-frame clonotypes and omits some of them. In the table there are about 170,000 clones, 86% of which are singletons. What was sequenced was peripheral blood. These receptors originate from a man aged 50 to 60 with active or convalescent COVID-19.

The chain joins TRBV7-9 to TRBJ2-3, with TRBD1 matching over 7 bases. The CDR3 sequence is 16 residues long. V shed 2 bases, J shed 6 bases, and the junction held 11 bases outside the gene matches. Germline V gene lookup returns CDR1 SEHNR and CDR2 FQNEAQ (reference sequence). DNA for the CDR3: TGTGCCAGCAGCTTAACCAGGGGGACAGAAGTCGATACGCAGTATTTT. Translated: CASSLTRGTEVDTQYF.

This rearrangement joins TRBV30 to TRBJ2-6, with D perhaps matching TRBD2 (6 bases). V lost 6 bases and J 0 bases, leaving 12 bases between the germline ends. There are 15 residues in the CDR3. Germline V CDR1 and CDR2: GTSNPN, SVGIG (reference sequence). CDR3 amino acids: CACRDLHSGANVLTF. CDR3 sequence (DNA): TGTGCCTGCCGGGACTTACACTCTGGGGCCAACGTCCTGACTTTC. Filled out from reference TRBV30 and TRBJ2-6, the complete variable domain reads SQTIHQWPATLVQPVGSPLSLECTVEGTSNPNLYWYRQAAGRGLQLLFYSVGIGQISSEVPQNLSASRPQDRQFILSSKKLLLSDSGFYLCACRDLHSGANVLTFGAGSRLTVL.

CDR3: CASSPRQNTEAFF. In DNA, the CDR3 is TGCGCCAGCAGCCCCCGACAAAACACTGAAGCTTTCTTT. The chain has TRBV5-1 and TRBJ1-1; the D is unclear. The CDR3 spans 13 residues. Germline assignment: CDR1 SGHRS and CDR2 YFSETQ. The V end lost 4 bases, the J end lost 2 bases, and 9 bases lay between the germline ends.

CDR3 in amino acids: CASVALPASYEQYF. In DNA, the CDR3 is TGTGCCAGTGTAGCGTTACCCGCTTCCTACGAGCAGTACTTC. The rearrangement uses TRBV14 and TRBJ2-7; tentatively, D is TRBD2 (5 bases). CDR3 length: 14 amino acids. Germline V CDR1 and CDR2: SGHDN, FVKESK. Trimming took off 9 bases at V and 1 base at J, with 16 bases between the two ends.

The chain is built from TRBV6-5 and TRBJ1-3; D is perhaps TRBD1 (6 bases). The length of the CDR3 is 15 residues. Per the germline V gene, CDR1 is MNHEY and CDR2 is SVGAGI. The germline V and J ends were trimmed by 7 bases and 4 bases, with 17 bases remaining between them. As DNA, the CDR3 is TGTGCCAGCACACTGCCCCAGGGGATGGGAAACACCATATATTTT. Protein: CASTLPQGMGNTIYF.

The chain is built from TRBV7-2 and TRBJ2-7; 7 positions agree with TRBD2. V shed 0 bases and J 0 bases; nucleotides not matched to a gene: 2. This CDR3 has 15 amino acids. Germline loops: CDR1 SGHTA, CDR2 FQGNSA. Written as DNA, the CDR3 is TGTGCCAGCAGCTTAGCAGGGACTAACTCCTACGAGCAGTACTTC. Translated, it gives CASSLAGTNSYEQYF.

The chain has TRBV18 and TRBJ1-3, with TRBD1 matching 9 bases. The CDR3 contains 16 residues. In germline, CDR1 is KGHSH, CDR2 LQKENI. The V gene end was trimmed by 3 bases and the J gene end by 7 bases; junction bases not matched to a gene: 10. Here the CDR3 reads CASSPRGQGIGNTIYF. CDR3 nucleotide sequence: TGTGCCAGCTCACCTAGAGGACAGGGGATTGGCAACACCATATATTTT.

This clone appeared a single time. The rearrangement links TRBV9 to TRBJ1-6; D gene ambiguous. Trimming left V 3 bases short and J 8 bases short, with 15 bases between. Per germline, CDR1 SGDLS and CDR2 YYNGEE. The CDR3 is 15 residues long. This CDR3 reads CASSGEPLGDSPLHF. CDR3 nucleotide sequence: TGTGCCAGCAGCGGAGAGCCCCTCGGGGATTCACCCCTCCACTTT. Drawing the rest from reference TRBV9 and TRBJ1-6, the complete variable domain is DSGVTQTPKHLITATGQRVTLRCSPRSGDLSVYWYQQSLDQGLQFLIQYYNGEERAKGNILERFSAQQFPDLHSELNLSSLELGDSALYFCASSGEPLGDSPLHFGNGTRLTVT.

The chain links TRBV19 to TRBJ1-2; the match to TRBD1 covers 9 bases. J was trimmed by 7 bases and V by 4 bases; bases with no gene match: 13. Germline V gene lookup returns CDR1 LNHDA and CDR2 SQIVND (reference sequence). The CDR3 has 16 amino acids. The CDR3 nucleotides are TGTGCCAGTAGTACAGGTAGACGGGACAGGGTTAGTGGCTACACCTTC. Its protein is CASSTGRRDRVSGYTF.

This chain uses TRBV14 with TRBJ2-1; perhaps TRBD2 as D (5 bases). Germline V lookup: CDR1 SGHDN, CDR2 FVKESK. V lost 7 bases and J lost 4, with 11 bases in between. CDR3 length: 13 amino acids. This CDR3 is CASKAERYNEQFF. As DNA, the CDR3 is TGTGCCAGCAAAGCGGAACGATACAATGAGCAGTTCTTC.

The V and J genes are TRBV4-3 and TRBJ1-2, with 7 bases lining up with TRBD1. This CDR3 is 16 amino acids long. In germline, CDR1 is LGHNA, CDR2 YSLEER. V lost 0 bases and J lost 5; bases outside the gene matches: 9. DNA for the CDR3: TGCGCCAGCAGCCAAGATGCCGCGGGACAGTGGTATGGCTACACCTTC. It is translated as CASSQDAAGQWYGYTF.

The chain is built from TRBV6-5 and TRBJ1-2; weak D call: TRBD1 (5 bases). From germline, CDR1 is MNHEY and CDR2 SVGAGI. The CDR3 is 14 amino acids. Trimming cost V 6 bases and J 4 bases, with 15 bases left between them. CDR3 in amino acids: CASRPRYQGYGYTF. In nucleotides, the CDR3 is TGTGCCAGCAGGCCACGGTACCAGGGCTATGGCTACACCTTC.

This chain joins TRBV4-1 and TRBJ2-7; 8 bases are shared with TRBD1. CDR1 and CDR2 (germline): MGHRA, YSYEKL. V lost 0 bases, J lost 3 bases, and 4 bases stayed unmatched. The CDR3 has 15 amino acids. CDR3 sequence reads: CASSQDWGTGYEQYF. DNA of the CDR3: TGCGCCAGCAGCCAAGATTGGGGGACAGGCTACGAGCAGTACTTC.

The chain couples TRBV29-1 to TRBJ2-5; weak D call: TRBD1 (6 bases). The V and J ends lost 3 bases and 2 bases respectively, with 10 bases between them. This CDR3 has 13 residues. CDR1 is SQVTM, CDR2 ANQGSEA, per germline. The CDR3 DNA reads as TGCAGCGTTGATTGGGGGCTTCAAGAGACCCAGTACTTC. Encoded protein: CSVDWGLQETQYF.

The chain uses TRBV15 and TRBJ2-7; 10 positions agree with TRBD2. V shed 8 bases and J 2 bases; nucleotides not matched to a gene: 6. CDR1 and CDR2 (germline): LNHNV, YYDKDF (reference sequence). The CDR3 is made up of 14 amino acids. The CDR3 loop reads CATSRAGGPYEQYF. The CDR3 region has the DNA TGTGCCACCTCCAGAGCGGGAGGGCCCTACGAGCAGTACTTC. The full variable domain, rest sourced from reference TRBV15 and TRBJ2-7, is DAMVIQNPRYQVTQFGKPVTLSCSQTLNHNVMYWYQQKSSQAPKLLFHYYDKDFNNEADTPDNFQSRRPNTSFCFLDIRSPGLGDTAMYLCATSRAGGPYEQYFGPGTRLTVT.

The V gene is TRBV3-1 (or the pseudogene TRBV3-2), the J gene TRBJ2-1; the D gene is possibly TRBD2 (5 bases). Trimming took off 2 bases at V and 9 bases at J, with 8 bases between the two ends. This CDR3 is 12 amino acids long. Germline-derived CDR1 and CDR2 are LGHDT and YNNKEL (reference sequence). The CDR3 is CASSQRTVEQFF. The CDR3 coding sequence is TGTGCCAGCAGCCAACGGACTGTTGAGCAGTTCTTC.

The chain employs TRBV19 and TRBJ1-5, with 7 bases lining up with TRBD1. Trimming at V came to 5 bases and at J to 6 bases, leaving 4 bases not matched to a gene. The CDR3 is 13 amino acids. Germline V gene sequence: CDR1 LNHDA, CDR2 SQIVND (reference sequence). CDR3 nucleotides: TGTGCCAGTAGTGGGTCAGGGGGTCAGCCCCAGCATTTT. It translates to CASSGSGGQPQHF. The full variable domain, with the rest looked up from reference TRBV19 and TRBJ1-5, is DGGITQSPKYLFRKEGQNVTLSCEQNLNHDAMYWYRQDPGQGLRLIYYSQIVNDFQKGDIAEGYSVSREKKESFPLTVTSAQKNPTAFYLCASSGSGGQPQHFGDGTRLSIL.